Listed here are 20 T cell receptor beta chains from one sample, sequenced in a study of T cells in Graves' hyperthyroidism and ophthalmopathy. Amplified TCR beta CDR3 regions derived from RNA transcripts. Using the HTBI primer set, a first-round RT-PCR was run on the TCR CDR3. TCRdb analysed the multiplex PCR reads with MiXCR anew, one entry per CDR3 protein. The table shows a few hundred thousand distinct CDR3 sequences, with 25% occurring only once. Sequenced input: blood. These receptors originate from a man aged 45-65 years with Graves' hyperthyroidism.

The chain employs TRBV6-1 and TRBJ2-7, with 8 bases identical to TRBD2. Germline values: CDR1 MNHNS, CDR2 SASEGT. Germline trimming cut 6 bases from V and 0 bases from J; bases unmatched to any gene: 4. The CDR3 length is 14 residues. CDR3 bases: TGTGCCAGCAGAGTGAGCGGGAGCTCCTACGAGCAGTACTTC. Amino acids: CASRVSGSSYEQYF.

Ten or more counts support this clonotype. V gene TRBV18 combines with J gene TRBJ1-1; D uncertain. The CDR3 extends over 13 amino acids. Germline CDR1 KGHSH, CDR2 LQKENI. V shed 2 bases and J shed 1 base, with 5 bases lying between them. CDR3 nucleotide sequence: TGTGCCAGCTCACCAGTAGCGAACACTGAAGCTTTCTTT. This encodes CASSPVANTEAFF.

The CDR3 sequence: CASTLSWGGNYGYTF. The CDR3, as DNA: TGTGCCAGCACCCTCTCCTGGGGGGGAAACTATGGCTACACCTTC. This chain joins TRBV7-2 and TRBJ1-2; tentatively, D is TRBD1 (5 bases). CDR1 SGHTA and CDR2 FQGNSA come from the germline V gene. This CDR3 comprises 15 residues. Trimming pared 7 bases from V and 2 bases from J, leaving 17 bases between.

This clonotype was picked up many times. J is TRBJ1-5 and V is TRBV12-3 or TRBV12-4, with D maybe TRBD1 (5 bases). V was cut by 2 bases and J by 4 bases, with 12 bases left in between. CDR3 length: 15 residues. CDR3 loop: CASSLSGHLNQPQHF. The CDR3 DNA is TGTGCCAGCAGTTTATCTGGACACCTAAATCAGCCCCAGCATTTT.

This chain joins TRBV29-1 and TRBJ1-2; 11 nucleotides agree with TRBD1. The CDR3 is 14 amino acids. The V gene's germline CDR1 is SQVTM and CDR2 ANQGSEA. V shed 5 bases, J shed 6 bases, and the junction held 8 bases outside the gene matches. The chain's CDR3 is CSVPPGQGVHGYTF. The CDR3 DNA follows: TGCAGCGTTCCCCCGGGACAGGGGGTTCATGGCTACACCTTC.

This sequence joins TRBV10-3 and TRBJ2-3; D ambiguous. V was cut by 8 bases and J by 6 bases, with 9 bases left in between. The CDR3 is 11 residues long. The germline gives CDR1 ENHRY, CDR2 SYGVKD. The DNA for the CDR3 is TGTGCCATCGCGTCAAGGGATACGCAGTATTTT. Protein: CAIASRDTQYF.

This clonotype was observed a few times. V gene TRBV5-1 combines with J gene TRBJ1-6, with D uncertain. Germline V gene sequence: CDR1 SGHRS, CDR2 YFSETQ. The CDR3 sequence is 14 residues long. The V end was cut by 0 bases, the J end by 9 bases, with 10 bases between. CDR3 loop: CASSLGVRGSPLHF. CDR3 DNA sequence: TGCGCCAGCAGCTTGGGAGTTCGAGGTTCACCCCTCCACTTT.

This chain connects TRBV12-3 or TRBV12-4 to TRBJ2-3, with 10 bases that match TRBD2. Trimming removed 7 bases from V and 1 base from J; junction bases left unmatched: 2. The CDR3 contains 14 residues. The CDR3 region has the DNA TGTGCCAGCAACCTAGCGGGGGGCACAGATACGCAGTATTTT. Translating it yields CASNLAGGTDTQYF.

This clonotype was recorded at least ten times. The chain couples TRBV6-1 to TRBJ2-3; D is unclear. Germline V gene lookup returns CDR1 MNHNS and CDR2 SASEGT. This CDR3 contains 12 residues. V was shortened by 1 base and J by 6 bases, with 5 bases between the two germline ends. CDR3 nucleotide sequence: TGTGCCAGCAGTGAAGATGGGGATACGCAGTATTTT. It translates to CASSEDGDTQYF.

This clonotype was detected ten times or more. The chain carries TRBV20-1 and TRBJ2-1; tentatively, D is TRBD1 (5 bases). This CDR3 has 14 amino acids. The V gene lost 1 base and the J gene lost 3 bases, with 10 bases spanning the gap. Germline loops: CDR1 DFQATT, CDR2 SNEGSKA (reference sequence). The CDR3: CSARVGQVYNEQFF. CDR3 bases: TGCAGTGCTAGAGTGGGGCAGGTCTACAATGAGCAGTTCTTC.

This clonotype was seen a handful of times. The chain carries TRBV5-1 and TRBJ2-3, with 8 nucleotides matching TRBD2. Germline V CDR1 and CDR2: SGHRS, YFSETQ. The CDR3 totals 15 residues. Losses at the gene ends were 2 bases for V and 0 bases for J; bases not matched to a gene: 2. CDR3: CASSFSGTSTDTQYF. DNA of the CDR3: TGCGCCAGCAGCTTTAGCGGGACTAGCACAGATACGCAGTATTTT.

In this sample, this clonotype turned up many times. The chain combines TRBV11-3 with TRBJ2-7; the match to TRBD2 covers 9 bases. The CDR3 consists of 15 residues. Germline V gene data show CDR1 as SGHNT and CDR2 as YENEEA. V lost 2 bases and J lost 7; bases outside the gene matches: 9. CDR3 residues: CASSLSGSGSGEQYF. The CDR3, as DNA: TGTGCCAGCAGCTTATCAGGTAGCGGGAGTGGAGAGCAGTACTTC.

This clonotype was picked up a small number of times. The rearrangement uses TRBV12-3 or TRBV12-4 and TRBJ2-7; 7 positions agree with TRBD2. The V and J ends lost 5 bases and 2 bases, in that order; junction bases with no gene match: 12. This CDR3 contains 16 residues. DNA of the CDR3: TGTGCCAGCAGTCGGCCACTAGGGACTACCACCTACGAGCAGTACTTC. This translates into CASSRPLGTTTYEQYF.

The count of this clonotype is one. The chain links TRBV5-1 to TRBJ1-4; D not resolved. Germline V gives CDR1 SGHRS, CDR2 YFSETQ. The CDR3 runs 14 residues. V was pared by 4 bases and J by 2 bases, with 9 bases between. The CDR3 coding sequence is TGCGCCAGCAGCCCCGACACCACTAATGAAAAACTGTTTTTT. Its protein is CASSPDTTNEKLFF.

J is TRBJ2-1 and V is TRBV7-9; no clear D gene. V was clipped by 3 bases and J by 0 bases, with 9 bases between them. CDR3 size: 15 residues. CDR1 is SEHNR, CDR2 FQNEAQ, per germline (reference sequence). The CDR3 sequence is CASSFALSSYNEQFF. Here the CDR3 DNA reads TGTGCCAGCAGCTTTGCCCTAAGCTCCTACAATGAGCAGTTCTTC.

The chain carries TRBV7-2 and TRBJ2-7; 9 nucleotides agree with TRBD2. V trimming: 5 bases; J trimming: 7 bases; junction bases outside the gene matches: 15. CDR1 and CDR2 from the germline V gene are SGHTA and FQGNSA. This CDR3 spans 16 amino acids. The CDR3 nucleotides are TGTGCCAGCAGCCTAATTAGCGGGAGACTCGAGAATGAGCAGTACTTC. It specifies CASSLISGRLENEQYF.

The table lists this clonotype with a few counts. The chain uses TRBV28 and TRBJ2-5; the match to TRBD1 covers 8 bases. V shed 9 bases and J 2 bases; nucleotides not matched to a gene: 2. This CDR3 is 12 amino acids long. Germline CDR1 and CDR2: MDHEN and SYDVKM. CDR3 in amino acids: CARTGGQETQYF. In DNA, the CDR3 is TGTGCCAGAACAGGGGGACAAGAGACCCAGTACTTC.

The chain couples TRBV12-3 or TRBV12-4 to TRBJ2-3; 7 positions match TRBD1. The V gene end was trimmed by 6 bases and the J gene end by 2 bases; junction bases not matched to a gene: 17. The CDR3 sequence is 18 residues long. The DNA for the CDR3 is TGTGCCAGCAGCCGCGGCACAGGGGCCCGCCCCCACACAGATACGCAGTATTTT. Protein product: CASSRGTGARPHTDTQYF.

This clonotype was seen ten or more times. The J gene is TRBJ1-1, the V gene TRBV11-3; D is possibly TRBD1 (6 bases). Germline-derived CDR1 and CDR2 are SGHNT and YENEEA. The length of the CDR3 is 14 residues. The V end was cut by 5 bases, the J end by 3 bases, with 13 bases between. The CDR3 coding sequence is TGTGCCAGCAGCCAAGTAACAGGGTACACTGAAGCTTTCTTT. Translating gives CASSQVTGYTEAFF.

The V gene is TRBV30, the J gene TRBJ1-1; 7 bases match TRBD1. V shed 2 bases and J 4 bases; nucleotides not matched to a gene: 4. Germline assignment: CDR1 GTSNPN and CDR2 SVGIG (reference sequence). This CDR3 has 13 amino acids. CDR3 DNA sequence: TGTGCCTGGAGTCCGGGACAGATCACTGAAGCTTTCTTT. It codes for CAWSPGQITEAFF.